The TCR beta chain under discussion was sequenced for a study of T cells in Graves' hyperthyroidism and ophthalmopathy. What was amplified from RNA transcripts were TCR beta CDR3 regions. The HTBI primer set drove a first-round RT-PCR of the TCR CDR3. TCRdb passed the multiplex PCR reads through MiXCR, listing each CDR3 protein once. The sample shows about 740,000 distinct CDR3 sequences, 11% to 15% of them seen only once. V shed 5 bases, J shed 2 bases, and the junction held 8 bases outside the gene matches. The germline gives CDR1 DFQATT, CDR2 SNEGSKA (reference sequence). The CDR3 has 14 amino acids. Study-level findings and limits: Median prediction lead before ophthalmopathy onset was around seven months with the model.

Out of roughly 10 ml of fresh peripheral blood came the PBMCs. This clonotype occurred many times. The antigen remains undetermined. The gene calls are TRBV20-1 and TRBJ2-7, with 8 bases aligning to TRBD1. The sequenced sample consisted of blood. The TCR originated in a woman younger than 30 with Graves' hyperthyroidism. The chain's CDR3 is CSAPGTGWAYEQYF. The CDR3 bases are TGCAGTGCTCCCGGGACAGGATGGGCCTACGAGCAGTACTTC.